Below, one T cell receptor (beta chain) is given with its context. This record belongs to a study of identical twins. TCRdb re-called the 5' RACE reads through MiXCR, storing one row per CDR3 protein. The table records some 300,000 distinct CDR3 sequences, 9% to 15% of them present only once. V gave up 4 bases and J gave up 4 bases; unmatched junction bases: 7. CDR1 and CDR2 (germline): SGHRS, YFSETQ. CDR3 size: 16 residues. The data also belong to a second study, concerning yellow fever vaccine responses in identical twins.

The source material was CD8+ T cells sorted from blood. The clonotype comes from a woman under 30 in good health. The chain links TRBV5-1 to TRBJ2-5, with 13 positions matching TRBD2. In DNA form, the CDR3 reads TGCGCCAGCAGCCCGGGAGGACTAGCGGGAGTAGAGACCCAGTACTTC. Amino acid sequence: CASSPGGLAGVETQYF.